The present T cell receptor beta chain was sequenced within a study of post-analysis software for immune sequencing data. TCR beta cDNA libraries included unique molecular identifiers. When roughly 1 to 10 million T cells were used, they gave roughly 490,000 cDNA molecules. TCRdb re-analysed the PCR reads in MiXCR, keeping a single row per CDR3 protein. The sample holds about 500,000 distinct CDR3 sequences, under 55% seen once. Findings and limits, study-wide: Normalized Chao1 diversity was significantly lower in multiple sclerosis patients than in controls. Roughly 5 TRBV segments, including TRBV5-6, TRBV5-1 and TRBV20-1, were more frequent in patients than controls.

This clonotype was found a few times. Its antigen is still unknown. Germline CDR1 reads SGHTA; CDR2 reads FQGNSA. The CDR3 runs to 15 residues. With 7 bases removed from V and 3 bases from J, the gap between germline ends came to 13 bases. The chain combines TRBV7-2 with TRBJ2-6; D not certain. The TCR originated in a girl aged 10 to 17 with multiple sclerosis. Input material: blood. In DNA form, the CDR3 reads TGTGCCAGCAAGGAGACGACGCTTGGGGCCAACGTCCTGACTTTC. Translated, it gives CASKETTLGANVLTF.